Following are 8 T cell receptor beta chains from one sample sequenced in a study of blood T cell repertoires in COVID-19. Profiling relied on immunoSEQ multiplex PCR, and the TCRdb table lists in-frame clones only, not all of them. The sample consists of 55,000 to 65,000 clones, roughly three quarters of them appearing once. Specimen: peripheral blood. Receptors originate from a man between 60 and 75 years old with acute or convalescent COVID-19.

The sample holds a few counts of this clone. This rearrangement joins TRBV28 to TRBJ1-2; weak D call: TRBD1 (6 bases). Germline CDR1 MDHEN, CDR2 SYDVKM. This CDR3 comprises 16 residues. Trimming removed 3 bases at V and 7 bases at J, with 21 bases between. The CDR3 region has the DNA TGTGCCAGCAGTTTTCATAATAGGGGGTCAGTTGGTGGCTACACCTTC. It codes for CASSFHNRGSVGGYTF.

The CDR3 coding sequence is TGCGCCAGCAGCGATACAGGGAAGAATTCACCCCTCCACTTT. Encoded protein: CASSDTGKNSPLHF. The V gene is TRBV10-2, the J gene TRBJ1-6; possibly TRBD1 for D (6 bases). CDR1 and CDR2 (germline): WSHSY, SAAADI. Trimming cost V 6 bases and J 7 bases, with 13 bases left between them. The length of the CDR3 is 14 residues.

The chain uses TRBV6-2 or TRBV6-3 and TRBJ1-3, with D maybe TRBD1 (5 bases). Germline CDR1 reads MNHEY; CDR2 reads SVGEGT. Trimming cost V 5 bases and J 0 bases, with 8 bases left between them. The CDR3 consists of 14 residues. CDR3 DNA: TGTGCCAGCAGTAGACAGAACTCTGGAAACACCATATATTTT. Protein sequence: CASSRQNSGNTIYF.

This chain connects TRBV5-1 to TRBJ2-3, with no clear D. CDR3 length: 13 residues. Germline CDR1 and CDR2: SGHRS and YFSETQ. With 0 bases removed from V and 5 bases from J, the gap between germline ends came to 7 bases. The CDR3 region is CASSLDPVDTQYF. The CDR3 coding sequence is TGCGCCAGCAGCTTGGATCCCGTAGATACGCAGTATTTT. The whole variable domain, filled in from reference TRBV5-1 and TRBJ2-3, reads KAGVTQTPRYLIKTRGQQVTLSCSPISGHRSVSWYQQTPGQGLQFLFEYFSETQRNKGNFPGRFSGRQFSNSRSEMNVSTLELGDSALYLCASSLDPVDTQYFGPGTRLTVL.

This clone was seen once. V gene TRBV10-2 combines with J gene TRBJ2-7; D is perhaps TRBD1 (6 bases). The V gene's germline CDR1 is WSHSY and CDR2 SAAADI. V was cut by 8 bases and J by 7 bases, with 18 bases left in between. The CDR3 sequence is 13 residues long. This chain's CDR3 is CASQRQATGEQYF. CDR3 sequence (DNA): TGCGCCAGCCAGAGACAGGCGACTGGGGAGCAGTACTTC.

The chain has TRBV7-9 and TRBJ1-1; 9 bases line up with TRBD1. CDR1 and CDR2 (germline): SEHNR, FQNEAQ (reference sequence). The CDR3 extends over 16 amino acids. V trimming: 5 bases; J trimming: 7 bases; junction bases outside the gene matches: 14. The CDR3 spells CASSPPGGQGVGEAFF. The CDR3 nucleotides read TGTGCCAGCAGCCCACCCGGGGGACAGGGTGTAGGTGAAGCTTTCTTT.

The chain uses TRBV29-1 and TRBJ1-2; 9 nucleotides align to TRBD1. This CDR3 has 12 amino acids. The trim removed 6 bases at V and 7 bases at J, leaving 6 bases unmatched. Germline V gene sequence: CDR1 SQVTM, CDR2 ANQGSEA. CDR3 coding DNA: TGCAGCGTAGTACAGGGGGCTAGTGGCTACACCTTC. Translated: CSVVQGASGYTF.

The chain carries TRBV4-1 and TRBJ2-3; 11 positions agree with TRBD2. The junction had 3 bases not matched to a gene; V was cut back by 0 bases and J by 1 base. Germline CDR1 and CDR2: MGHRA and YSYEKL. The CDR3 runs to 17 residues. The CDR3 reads CASSQDGTSGGTDTQYF. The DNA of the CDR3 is TGCGCCAGCAGCCAAGATGGGACTAGCGGAGGCACAGATACGCAGTATTTT.